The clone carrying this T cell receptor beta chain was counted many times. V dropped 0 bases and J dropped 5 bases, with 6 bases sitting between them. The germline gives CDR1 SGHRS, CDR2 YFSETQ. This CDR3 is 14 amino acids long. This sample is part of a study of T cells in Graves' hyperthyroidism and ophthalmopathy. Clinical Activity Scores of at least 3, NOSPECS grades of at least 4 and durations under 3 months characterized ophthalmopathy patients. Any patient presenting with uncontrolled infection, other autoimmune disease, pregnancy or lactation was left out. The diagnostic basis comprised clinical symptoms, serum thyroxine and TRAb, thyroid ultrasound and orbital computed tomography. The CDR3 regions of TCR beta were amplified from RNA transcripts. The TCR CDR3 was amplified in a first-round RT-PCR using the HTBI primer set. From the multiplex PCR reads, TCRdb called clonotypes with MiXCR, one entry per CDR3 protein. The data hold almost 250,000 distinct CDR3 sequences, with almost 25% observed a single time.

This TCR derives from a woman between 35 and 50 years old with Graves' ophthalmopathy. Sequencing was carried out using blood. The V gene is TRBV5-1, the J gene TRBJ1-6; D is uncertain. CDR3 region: CASSLVPDNSPLHF. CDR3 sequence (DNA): TGCGCCAGCAGCTTGGTCCCAGATAATTCACCCCTCCACTTT.